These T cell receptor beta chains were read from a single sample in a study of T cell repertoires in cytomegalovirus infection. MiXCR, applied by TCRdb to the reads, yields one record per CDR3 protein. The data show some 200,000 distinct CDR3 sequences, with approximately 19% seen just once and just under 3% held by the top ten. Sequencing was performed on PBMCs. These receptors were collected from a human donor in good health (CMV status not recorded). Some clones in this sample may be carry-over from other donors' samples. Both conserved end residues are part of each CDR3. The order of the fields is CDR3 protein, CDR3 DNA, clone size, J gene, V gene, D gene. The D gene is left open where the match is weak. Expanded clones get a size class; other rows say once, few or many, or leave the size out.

CDR3: CASSSRGPLYGYTF
DNA: TGTGCCAGCAGCTCCAGGGGGCCACTCTATGGCTACACCTTC
size: many
J: TRBJ1-2
V: TRBV7-2
D: TRBD1

CDR3: CASSLGAFTTEAFF
DNA: TGTGCCAGCAGCTTGGGGGCTTTTACCACTGAAGCTTTCTTT
size: .
J: TRBJ1-1
V: TRBV7-2
D: .

CDR3: CSARYGETQYF
DNA: TGCAGTGCTAGATATGGAGAGACCCAGTACTTC
size: .
J: TRBJ2-5
V: TRBV20-1
D: .

CDR3: CATSRQGKENTIYF
DNA: TGTGCCACCAGCAGACAGGGGAAAGAAAACACCATATATTTT
size: few
J: TRBJ1-3
V: TRBV15
D: .

CDR3: CATWGPMGAEAFF
DNA: TGTGCCACCTGGGGACCCATGGGCGCTGAAGCTTTCTTT
size: .
J: TRBJ1-1
V: TRBV10-3
D: .

CDR3: CASKAAKPSPLHF
DNA: TGTGCCAGCAAGGCGGCCAAACCGTCACCCCTCCACTTT
size: .
J: TRBJ1-6
V: TRBV28
D: .

CDR3: CASSLRRTDRVIEAFF
DNA: TGTGCCAGCAGTTTAAGGCGGACGGACAGGGTGATTGAAGCTTTCTTT
size: few
J: TRBJ1-1
V: TRBV27
D: TRBD1

CDR3: CASSLPHSTGELFF
DNA: TGTGCCAGCAGCTTGCCCCACTCGACCGGGGAGCTGTTTTTT
size: .
J: TRBJ2-2
V: TRBV5-6
D: .

CDR3: CASYYRASGINEQFF
DNA: TGTGCCAGCTATTACCGAGCTAGCGGGATCAATGAGCAGTTCTTC
size: few
J: TRBJ2-1
V: TRBV6-2/TRBV6-3
D: TRBD2

CDR3: CASSQELIGTGNEQFF
DNA: TGTGCCAGCAGCCAAGAATTAATAGGGACAGGGAATGAGCAGTTCTTC
size: .
J: TRBJ2-1
V: TRBV14
D: TRBD1

CDR3: CASSSWTSGGKETQYF
DNA: TGTGCCAGCAGCTCGTGGACTAGCGGGGGAAAAGAGACCCAGTACTTC
size: many
J: TRBJ2-5
V: TRBV11-2
D: TRBD2

CDR3: CASSPWGGQGLGGANVLTF
DNA: TGTGCCAGCAGCCCCTGGGGCGGACAGGGACTCGGGGGGGCCAACGTCCTGACTTTC
size: few
J: TRBJ2-6
V: TRBV7-9
D: TRBD1

CDR3: CATGQGARDTQYF
DNA: TGTGCCACCGGACAGGGGGCGAGAGATACGCAGTATTTT
size: many
J: TRBJ2-3
V: TRBV7-3
D: TRBD1

CDR3: CATSRAARSTNEKLFF
DNA: TGTGCCACCAGCAGAGCCGCCAGGTCAACTAATGAAAAACTGTTTTTT
size: once
J: TRBJ1-4
V: TRBV15
D: .

CDR3: CASSPLPRGEAFF
DNA: TGTGCCAGCAGCCCGCTCCCTAGGGGTGAAGCTTTCTTT
size: many
J: TRBJ1-1
V: TRBV9
D: .

CDR3: CASSFGTGISYEQYF
DNA: TGTGCCAGCAGCTTCGGGACAGGGATTTCCTACGAGCAGTACTTC
size: many
J: TRBJ2-7
V: TRBV5-6
D: TRBD1

CDR3: CSVETAHTDTQYF
DNA: TGCAGCGTTGAAACGGCGCACACAGATACGCAGTATTTT
size: few
J: TRBJ2-3
V: TRBV29-1
D: .

CDR3: CASRRNGDYGYTF
DNA: TGTGCCTCCCGAAGAAATGGCGACTATGGCTACACCTTC
size: .
J: TRBJ1-2
V: TRBV30
D: .

CDR3: CASTLESTSGSYNEQFF
DNA: TGTGCCAGCACCCTCGAATCGACTAGCGGGAGCTACAATGAGCAGTTCTTC
size: many
J: TRBJ2-1
V: TRBV6-2/TRBV6-3
D: TRBD2

CDR3: CASSLGLENFSGNTIYF
DNA: TGCGCCAGCAGCTTGGGACTGGAGAATTTCTCTGGAAACACCATATATTTT
size: few
J: TRBJ1-3
V: TRBV5-1
D: .